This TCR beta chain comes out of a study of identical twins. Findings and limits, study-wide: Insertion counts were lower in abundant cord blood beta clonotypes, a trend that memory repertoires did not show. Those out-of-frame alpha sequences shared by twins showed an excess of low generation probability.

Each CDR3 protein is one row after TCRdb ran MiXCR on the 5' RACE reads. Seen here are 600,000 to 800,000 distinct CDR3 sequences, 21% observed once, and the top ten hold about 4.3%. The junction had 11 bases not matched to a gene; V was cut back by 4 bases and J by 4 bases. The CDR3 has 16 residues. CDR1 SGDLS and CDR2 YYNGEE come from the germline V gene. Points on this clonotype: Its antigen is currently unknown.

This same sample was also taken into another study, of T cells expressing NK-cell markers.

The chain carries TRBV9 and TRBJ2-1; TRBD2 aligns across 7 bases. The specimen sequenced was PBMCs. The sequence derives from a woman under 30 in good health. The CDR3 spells CASSPRISGVYNEQFF. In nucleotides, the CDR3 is TGTGCCAGCAGCCCTCGTATAAGCGGGGTTTACAATGAGCAGTTCTTC.